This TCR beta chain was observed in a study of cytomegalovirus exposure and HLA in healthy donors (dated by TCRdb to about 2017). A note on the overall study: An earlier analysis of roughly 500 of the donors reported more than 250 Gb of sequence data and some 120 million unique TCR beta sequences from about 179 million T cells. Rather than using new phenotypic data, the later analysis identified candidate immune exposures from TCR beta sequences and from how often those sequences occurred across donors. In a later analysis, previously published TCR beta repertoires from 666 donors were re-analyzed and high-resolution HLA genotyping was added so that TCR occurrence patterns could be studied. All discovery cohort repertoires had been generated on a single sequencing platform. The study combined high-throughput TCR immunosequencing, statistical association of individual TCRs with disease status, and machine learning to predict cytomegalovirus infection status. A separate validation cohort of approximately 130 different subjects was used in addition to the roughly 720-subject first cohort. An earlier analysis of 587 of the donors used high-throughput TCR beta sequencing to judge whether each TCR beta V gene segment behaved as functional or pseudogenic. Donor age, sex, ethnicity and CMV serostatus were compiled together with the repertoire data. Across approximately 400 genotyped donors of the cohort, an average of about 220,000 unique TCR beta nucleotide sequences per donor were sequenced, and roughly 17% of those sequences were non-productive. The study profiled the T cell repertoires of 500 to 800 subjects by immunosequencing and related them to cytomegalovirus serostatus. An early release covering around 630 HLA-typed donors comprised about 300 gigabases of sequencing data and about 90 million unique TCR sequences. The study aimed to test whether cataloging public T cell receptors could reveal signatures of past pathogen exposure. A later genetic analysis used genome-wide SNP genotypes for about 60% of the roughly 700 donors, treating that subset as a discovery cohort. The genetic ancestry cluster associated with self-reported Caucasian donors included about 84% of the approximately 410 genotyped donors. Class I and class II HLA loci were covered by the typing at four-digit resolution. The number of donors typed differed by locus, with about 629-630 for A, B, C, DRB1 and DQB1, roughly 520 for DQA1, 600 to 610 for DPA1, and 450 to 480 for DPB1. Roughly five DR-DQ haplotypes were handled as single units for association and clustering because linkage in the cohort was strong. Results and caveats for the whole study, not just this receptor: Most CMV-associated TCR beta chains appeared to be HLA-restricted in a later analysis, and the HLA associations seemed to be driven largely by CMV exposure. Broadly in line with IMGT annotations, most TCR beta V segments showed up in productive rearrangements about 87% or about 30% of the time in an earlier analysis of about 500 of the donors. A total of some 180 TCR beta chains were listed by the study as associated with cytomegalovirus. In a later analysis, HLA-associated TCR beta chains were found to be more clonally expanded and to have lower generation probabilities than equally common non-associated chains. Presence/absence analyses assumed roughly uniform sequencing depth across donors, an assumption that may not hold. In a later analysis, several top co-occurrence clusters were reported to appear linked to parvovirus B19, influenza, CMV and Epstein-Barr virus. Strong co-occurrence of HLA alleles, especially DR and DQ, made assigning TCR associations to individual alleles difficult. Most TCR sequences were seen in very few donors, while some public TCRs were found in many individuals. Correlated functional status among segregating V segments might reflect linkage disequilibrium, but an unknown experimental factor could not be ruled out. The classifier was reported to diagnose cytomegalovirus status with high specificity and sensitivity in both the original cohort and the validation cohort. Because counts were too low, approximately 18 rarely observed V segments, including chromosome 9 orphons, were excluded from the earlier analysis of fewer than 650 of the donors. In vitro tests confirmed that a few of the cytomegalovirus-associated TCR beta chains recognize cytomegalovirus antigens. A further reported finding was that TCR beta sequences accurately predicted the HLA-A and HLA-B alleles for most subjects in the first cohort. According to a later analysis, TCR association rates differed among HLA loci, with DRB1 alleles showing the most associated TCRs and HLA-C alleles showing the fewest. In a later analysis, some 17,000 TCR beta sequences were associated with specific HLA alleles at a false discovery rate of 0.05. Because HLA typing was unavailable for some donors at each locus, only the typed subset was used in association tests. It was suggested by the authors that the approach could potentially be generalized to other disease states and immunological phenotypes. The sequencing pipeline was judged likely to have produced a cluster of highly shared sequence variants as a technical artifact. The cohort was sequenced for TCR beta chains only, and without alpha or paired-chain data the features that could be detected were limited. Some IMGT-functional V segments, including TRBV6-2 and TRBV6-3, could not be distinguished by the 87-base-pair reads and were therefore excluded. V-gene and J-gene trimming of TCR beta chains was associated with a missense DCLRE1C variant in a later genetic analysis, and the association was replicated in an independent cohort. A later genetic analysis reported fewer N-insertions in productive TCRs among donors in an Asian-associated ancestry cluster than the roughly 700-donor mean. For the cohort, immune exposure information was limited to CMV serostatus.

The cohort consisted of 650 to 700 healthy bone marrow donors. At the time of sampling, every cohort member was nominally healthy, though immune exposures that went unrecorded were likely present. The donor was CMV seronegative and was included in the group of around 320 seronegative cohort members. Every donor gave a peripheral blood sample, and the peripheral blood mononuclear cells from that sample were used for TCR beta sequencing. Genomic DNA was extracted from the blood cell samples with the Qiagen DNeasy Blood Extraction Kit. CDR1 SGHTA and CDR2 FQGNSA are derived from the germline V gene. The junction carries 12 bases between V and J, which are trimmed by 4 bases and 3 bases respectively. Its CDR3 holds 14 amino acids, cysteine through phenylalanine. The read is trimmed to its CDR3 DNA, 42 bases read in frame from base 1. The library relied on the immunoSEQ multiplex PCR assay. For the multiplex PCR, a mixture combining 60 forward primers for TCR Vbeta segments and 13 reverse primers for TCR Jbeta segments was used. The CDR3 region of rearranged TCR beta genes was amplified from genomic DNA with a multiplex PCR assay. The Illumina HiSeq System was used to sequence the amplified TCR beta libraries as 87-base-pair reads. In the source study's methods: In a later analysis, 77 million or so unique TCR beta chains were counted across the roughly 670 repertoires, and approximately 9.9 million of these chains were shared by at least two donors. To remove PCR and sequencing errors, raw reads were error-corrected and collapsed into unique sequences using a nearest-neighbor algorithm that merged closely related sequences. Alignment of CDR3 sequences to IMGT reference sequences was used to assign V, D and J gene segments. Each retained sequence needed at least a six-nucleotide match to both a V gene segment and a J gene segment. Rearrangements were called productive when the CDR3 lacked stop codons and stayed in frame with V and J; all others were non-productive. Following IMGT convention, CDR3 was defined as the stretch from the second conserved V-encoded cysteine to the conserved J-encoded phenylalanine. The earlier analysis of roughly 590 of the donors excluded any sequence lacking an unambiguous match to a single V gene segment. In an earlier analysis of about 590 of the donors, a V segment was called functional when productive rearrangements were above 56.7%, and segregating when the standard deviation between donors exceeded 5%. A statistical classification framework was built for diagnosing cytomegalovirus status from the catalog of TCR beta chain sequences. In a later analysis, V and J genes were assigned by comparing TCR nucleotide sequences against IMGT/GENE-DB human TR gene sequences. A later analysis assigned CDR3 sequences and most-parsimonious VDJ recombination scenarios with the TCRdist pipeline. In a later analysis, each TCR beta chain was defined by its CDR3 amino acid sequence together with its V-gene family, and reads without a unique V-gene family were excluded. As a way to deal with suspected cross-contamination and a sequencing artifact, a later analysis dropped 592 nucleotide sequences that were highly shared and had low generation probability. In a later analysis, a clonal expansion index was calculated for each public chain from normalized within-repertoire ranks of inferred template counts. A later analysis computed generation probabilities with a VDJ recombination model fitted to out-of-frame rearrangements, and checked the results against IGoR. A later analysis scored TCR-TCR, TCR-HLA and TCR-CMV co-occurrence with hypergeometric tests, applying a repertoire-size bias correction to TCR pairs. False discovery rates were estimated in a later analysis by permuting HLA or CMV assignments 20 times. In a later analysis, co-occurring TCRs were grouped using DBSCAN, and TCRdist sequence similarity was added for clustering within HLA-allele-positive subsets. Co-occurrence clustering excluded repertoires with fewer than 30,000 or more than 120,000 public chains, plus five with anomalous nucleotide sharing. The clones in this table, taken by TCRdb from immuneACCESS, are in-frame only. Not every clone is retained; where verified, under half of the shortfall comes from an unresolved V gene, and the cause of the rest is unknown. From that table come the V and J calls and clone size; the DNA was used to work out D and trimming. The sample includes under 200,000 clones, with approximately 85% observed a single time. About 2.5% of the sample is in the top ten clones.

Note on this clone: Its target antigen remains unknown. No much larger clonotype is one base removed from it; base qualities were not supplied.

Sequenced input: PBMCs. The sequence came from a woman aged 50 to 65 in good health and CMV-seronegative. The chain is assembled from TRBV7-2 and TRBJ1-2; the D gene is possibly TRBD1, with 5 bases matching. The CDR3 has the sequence CASSSDKGDYGYTF. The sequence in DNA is TGTGCCAGCAGCTCGGATAAAGGGGACTATGGCTACACCTTC.